This T cell receptor beta chain was recovered during a study of T cells in Graves' hyperthyroidism and ophthalmopathy. The junction had 10 bases not matched to a gene; V was cut back by 5 bases and J by 8 bases. CDR3 length equals 15 residues. Germline-derived CDR1 and CDR2 are SNHLY and FYNNEI. This clonotype was picked up many times. Stable disease denoted Graves' hyperthyroidism without ophthalmopathy progression within 18 months. TCR beta CDR3 region amplification was performed from RNA transcripts. A set of HTBI primers served as the primers for a first-round RT-PCR of the TCR CDR3. Via MiXCR, TCRdb re-called the multiplex PCR reads, giving one row per CDR3 protein. Found here are a few hundred thousand distinct CDR3 sequences, 15% to 19% of them singletons; the top ten hold around 7.3%.

The specimen sequenced was blood. The rearrangement uses TRBV2 and TRBJ2-1; 9 nucleotides align to TRBD2. The clonotype was recovered from a woman aged 25 to 39 with Graves' hyperthyroidism. The CDR3 region has the DNA TGTGCCAGCAGTTTAGCGGGAGCCTGGGGGGATGAGCAGTTCTTC. Translating it yields CASSLAGAWGDEQFF.